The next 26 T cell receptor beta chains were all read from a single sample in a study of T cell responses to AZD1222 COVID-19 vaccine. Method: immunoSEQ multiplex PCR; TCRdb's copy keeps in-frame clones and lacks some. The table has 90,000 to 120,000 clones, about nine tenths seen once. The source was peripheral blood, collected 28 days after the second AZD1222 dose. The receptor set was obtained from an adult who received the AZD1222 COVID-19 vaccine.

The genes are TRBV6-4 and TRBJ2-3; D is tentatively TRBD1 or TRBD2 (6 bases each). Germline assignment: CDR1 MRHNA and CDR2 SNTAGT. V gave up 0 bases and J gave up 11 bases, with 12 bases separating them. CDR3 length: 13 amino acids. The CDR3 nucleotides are TGTGCCAGCAGTGACTCAGCACAGGGAGGGCAGTATTTT. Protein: CASSDSAQGGQYF.

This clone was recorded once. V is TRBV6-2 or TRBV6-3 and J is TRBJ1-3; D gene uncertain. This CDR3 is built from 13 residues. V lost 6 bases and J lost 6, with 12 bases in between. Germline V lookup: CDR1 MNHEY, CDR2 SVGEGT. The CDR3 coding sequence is TGTGCCAGCAGCGACCGCTACAAAAACACCATATATTTT. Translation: CASSDRYKNTIYF.

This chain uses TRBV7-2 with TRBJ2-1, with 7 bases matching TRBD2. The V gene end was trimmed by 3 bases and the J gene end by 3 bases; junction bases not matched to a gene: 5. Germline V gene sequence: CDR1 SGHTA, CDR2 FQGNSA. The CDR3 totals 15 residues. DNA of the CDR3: TGTGCCAGCAGCTTTGAGCGGGGAGGCTACAATGAGCAGTTCTTC. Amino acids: CASSFERGGYNEQFF.

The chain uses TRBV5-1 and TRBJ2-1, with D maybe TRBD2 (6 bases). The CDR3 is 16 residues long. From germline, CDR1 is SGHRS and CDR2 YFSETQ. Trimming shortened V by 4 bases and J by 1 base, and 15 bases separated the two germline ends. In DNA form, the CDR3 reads TGCGCCAGCAGCGGTGTAGCGGTCTCTTCCTACAATGAGCAGTTCTTC. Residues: CASSGVAVSSYNEQFF.

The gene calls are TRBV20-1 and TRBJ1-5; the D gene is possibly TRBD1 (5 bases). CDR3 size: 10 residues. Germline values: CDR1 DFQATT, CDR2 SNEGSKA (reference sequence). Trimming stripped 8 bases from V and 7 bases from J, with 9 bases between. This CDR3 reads CSRRDQPQHF. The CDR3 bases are TGCAGTCGCAGGGACCAGCCCCAGCATTTT.

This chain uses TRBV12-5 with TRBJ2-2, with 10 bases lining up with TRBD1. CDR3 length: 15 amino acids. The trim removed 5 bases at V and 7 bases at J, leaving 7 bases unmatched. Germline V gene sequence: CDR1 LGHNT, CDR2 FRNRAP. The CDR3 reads CASGIGQGGNGELFF. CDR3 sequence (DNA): TGTGCTAGTGGTATCGGACAGGGGGGAAACGGGGAGCTGTTTTTT.

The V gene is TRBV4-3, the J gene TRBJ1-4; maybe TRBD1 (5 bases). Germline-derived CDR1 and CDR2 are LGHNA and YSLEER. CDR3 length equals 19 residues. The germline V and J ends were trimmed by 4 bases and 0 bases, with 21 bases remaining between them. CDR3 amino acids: CASSRKGQAGPATNEKLFF. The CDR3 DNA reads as TGCGCCAGCAGCCGAAAAGGTCAAGCAGGGCCTGCAACTAATGAAAAACTGTTTTTT.

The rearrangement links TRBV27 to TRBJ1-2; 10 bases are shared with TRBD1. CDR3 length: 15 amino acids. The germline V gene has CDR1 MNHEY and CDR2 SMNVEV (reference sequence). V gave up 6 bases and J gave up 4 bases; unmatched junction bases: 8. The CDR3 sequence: CASRGRQGAFYGYTF. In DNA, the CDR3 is TGTGCCAGCAGGGGGAGACAGGGGGCATTCTATGGCTACACCTTC.

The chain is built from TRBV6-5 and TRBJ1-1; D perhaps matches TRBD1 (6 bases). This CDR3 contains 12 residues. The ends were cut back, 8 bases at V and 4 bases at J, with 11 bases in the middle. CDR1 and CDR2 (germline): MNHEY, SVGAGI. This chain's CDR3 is CASSTGLTEAFF. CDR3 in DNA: TGTGCCAGCTCTACAGGGCTCACTGAAGCTTTCTTT.

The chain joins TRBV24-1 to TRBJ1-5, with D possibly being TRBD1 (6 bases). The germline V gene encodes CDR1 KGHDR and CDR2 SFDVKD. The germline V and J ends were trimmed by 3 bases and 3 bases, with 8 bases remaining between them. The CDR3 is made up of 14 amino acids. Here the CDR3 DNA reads TGTGCCACCAGTGATGGACAGCTCAATCAGCCCCAGCATTTT. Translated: CATSDGQLNQPQHF.

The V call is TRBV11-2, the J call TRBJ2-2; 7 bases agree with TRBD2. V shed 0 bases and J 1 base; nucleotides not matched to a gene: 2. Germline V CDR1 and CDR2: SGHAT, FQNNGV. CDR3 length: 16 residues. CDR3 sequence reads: CASSLEGGRNTGELFF. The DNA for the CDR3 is TGTGCCAGCAGCTTAGAGGGAGGGAGGAACACCGGGGAGCTGTTTTTT.

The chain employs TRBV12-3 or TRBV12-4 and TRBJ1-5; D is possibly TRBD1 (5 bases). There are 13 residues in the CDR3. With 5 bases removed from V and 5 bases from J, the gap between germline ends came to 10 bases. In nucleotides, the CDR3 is TGTGCCAGCAGTGCAGGGTTGGATCAGCCCCAGCATTTT. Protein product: CASSAGLDQPQHF.

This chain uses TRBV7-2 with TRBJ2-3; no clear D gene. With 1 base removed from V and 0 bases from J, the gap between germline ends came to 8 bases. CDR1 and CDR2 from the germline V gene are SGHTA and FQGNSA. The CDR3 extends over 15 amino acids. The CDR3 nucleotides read TGTGCCAGCAGCTTAGGTACTACGAGCACAGATACGCAGTATTTT. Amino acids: CASSLGTTSTDTQYF. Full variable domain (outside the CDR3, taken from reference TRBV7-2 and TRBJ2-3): GAGVSQSPSNKVTEKGKDVELRCDPISGHTALYWYRQSLGQGLEFLIYFQGNSAPDKSGLPSDRFSAERTGGSVSTLTIQRTQQEDSAVYLCASSLGTTSTDTQYFGPGTRLTVL.

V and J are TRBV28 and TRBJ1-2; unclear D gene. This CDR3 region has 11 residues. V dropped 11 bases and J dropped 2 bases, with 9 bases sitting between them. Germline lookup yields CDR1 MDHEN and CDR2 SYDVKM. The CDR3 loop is CAAWGNYGYTF. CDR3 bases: TGTGCCGCGTGGGGAAACTATGGCTACACCTTC.

In DNA, the CDR3 is TGTGCCAGCAGCACTCGGACAGAAAACATTCAGTACTTC. Its protein is CASSTRTENIQYF. This chain joins TRBV5-4 and TRBJ2-4, with D possibly TRBD1 on 6 matching bases. There are 13 residues in the CDR3. Trimming removed 4 bases from V and 5 bases from J, with 10 bases in between. Looked up from germline, CDR1 is SGHNT and CDR2 is YYREEE (reference sequence).

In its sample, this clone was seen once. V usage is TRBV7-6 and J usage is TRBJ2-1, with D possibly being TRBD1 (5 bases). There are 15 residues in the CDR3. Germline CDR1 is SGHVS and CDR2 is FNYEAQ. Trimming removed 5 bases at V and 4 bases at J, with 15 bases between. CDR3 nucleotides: TGTGCCAGCAGCAACACAGGCTCCGGTTACAATGAGCAGTTCTTC. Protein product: CASSNTGSGYNEQFF.

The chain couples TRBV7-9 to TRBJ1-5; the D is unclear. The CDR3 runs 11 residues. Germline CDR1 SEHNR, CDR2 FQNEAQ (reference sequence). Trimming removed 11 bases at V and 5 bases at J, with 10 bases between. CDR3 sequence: CALGWDQPQHF. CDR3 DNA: TGTGCCCTGGGTTGGGATCAGCCCCAGCATTTT.

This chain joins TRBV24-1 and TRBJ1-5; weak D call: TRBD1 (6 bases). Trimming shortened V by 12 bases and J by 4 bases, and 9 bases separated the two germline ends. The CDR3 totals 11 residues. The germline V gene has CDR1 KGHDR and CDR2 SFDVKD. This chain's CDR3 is CAVGGNQPQHF. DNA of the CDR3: TGTGCCGTAGGGGGGAATCAGCCCCAGCATTTT.

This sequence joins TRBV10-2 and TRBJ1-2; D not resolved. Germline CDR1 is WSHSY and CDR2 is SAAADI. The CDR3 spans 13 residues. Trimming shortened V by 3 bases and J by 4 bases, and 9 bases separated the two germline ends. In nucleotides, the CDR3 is TGCGCCAGCAGTGATAGGCAGCGCTATGGCTACACCTTC. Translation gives CASSDRQRYGYTF.

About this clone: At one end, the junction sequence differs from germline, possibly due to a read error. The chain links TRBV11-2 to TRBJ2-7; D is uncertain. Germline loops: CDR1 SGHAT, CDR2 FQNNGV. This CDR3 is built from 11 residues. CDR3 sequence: CASSLHKDPFF. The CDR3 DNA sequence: TGTGCCAGCAGTCTTCACAAGGACCCGTTCTTC.

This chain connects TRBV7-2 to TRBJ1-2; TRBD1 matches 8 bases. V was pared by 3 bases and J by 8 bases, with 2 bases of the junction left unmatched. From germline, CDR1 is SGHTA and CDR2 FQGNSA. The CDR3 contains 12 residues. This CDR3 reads CASSFPGGGYTF. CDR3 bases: TGTGCCAGCAGCTTCCCAGGGGGCGGCTACACCTTC.

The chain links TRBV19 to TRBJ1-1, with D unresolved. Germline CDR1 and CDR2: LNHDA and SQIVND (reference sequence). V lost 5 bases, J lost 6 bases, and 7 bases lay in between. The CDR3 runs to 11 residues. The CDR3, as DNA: TGTGCCAGTAGTCAGAGAGCTGAAGCTTTCTTT. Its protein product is CASSQRAEAFF.

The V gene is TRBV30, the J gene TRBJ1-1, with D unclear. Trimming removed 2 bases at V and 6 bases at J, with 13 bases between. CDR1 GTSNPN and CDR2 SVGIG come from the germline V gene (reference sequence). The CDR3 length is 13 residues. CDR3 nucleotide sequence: TGTGCCTGGAGTCCCGGGCCTGGGGCTGAAGCTTTCTTT. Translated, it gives CAWSPGPGAEAFF.

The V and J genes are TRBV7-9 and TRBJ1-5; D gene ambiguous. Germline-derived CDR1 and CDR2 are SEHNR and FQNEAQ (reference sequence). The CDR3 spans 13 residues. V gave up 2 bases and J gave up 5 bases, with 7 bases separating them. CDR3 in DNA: TGTGCCAGCAGCTTATCCCAAGATCAGCCCCAGCATTTT. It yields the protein CASSLSQDQPQHF. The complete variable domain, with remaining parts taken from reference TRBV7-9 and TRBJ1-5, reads DTGVSQNPRHKITKRGQNVTFRCDPISEHNRLYWYRQTLGQGPEFLTYFQNEAQLEKSRLLSDRFSAERPKGSFSTLEIQRTEQGDSAMYLCASSLSQDQPQHFGDGTRLSIL.

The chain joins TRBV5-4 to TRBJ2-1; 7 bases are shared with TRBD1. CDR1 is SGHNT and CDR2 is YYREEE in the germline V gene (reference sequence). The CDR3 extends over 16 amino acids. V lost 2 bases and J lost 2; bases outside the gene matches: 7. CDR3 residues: CASSFPSTGTYNEQFF. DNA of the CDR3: TGTGCCAGCAGCTTCCCCTCGACAGGGACCTACAATGAGCAGTTCTTC.

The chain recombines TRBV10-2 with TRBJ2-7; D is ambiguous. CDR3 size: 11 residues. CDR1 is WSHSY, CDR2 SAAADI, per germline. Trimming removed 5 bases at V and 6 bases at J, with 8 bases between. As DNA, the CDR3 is TGCGCCAGCAGTCCTCAGGCCGAGCAGTACTTC. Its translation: CASSPQAEQYF.